Listed below are T cell receptor beta chains from one sample, sequenced in a study of cytomegalovirus exposure and HLA in healthy donors. Some clones are missing from TCRdb's copy, which holds only in-frame ones; the method was immunoSEQ multiplex PCR. Of about 76,000 clones listed, around 70% are singletons. Sequenced: PBMCs. The source is a woman aged 40 to 55 in good health and CMV-seropositive. Both conserved end residues are part of each CDR3. The order of the fields is V gene, CDR3 length, clone size, D gene, J gene, CDR3 DNA, CDR3 protein. The D gene is left open where the match is weak. Only part of the rows carry a size: once, few, many, or a class if the clone is expanded.

TRBV9	15	NA	TRBD1	TRBJ1-4	TGTGCCAGCAGCGCCTCCGGGACAGAAAATGAAAAACTGTTTTTT	CASSASGTENEKLFF
TRBV28	12	NA	TRBD1	TRBJ1-2	TGTGCCAGCGGACAGGGAAGCTATGGCTACACCTTC	CASGQGSYGYTF
TRBV19	12	NA	TRBD2	TRBJ2-7	TGTGCCAGTAGTACTAGCGGCTACGAGCAGTACTTC	CASSTSGYEQYF
TRBV6-5	14	NA	NA	TRBJ2-1	TGTGCCAGCAGTTACTCGGGTCTACAGGCTGAGCAGTTCTTC	CASSYSGLQAEQFF
TRBV27	15	few	TRBD1	TRBJ2-7	TGTGCCAGCCGCTCCGGGACAGGGGGCAGCTACGAGCAGTACTTC	CASRSGTGGSYEQYF
TRBV15	14	NA	TRBD1	TRBJ1-2	TGTGCCACCAGCAGGGAGGGACAGTCCTATGGCTACACCTTC	CATSREGQSYGYTF
TRBV4-2	14	few	TRBD2	TRBJ2-5	TGTGCCAGCAGTAGAAACCTTCGGGGGGGGACCCAGTACTTC	CASSRNLRGGTQYF
TRBV30	14	NA	NA	TRBJ2-7	TGTGCCTGGAGTAAGGGCTACAGGACCGTCGAGCAGTACTTC	CAWSKGYRTVEQYF
TRBV27	15	NA	NA	TRBJ2-6	TGTGCCAGCAGTCCCCAGGACTCTGGGGCCAACGTCCTGACTTTC	CASSPQDSGANVLTF
TRBV2	13	NA	NA	TRBJ2-7	TGTGCCAGCGGTGGGGGGCTTCCTAACGAGCAGTACTTC	CASGGGLPNEQYF
TRBV7-6	17	once	TRBD2	TRBJ2-3	TGTGCCAGCAGCTTGACTAGCGGGACCAGTGGGACAGATACGCAGTATTTT	CASSLTSGTSGTDTQYF
TRBV5-4	15	NA	NA	TRBJ1-2	TGTGCCAGCAGCTTGGGGACAGAACTTAACTATGGCTACCCCTTC	CASSLGTELNYGYPF
TRBV6-5	14	NA	NA	TRBJ2-7	TGTGCCAGCAGTCAATCCGGGAGTCTTTCCGAGCAGTACTTC	CASSQSGSLSEQYF
TRBV18	16	NA	TRBD2	TRBJ2-1	TGTGCCAGCTCACGAACTAGGACTAGCGGGGACAATGAGCAGTTCTTC	CASSRTRTSGDNEQFF
TRBV9	16	NA	TRBD2	TRBJ2-3	TGTGCCAGCAGCGTAGATGGGACTAGCGGTTCAGATACGCAGTATTTT	CASSVDGTSGSDTQYF